The TCR beta chain under discussion was sequenced for a study of blood T cell repertoires in COVID-19. CDR1 and CDR2 from the germline V gene are DFQATT and SNEGSKA (reference sequence). V shed 3 bases and J 4 bases; nucleotides not matched to a gene: 6. This CDR3 has 13 amino acids. Sequenced by immunoSEQ multiplex PCR; TCRdb stores in-frame clones only, minus some. The sample contains about 140,000 clones, 75% to 80% of which appear only once. Recruitment covered about 25 US areas and drew participants whose ages spanned about 18 to 90 years. What the recovered Cohort 3 donors had was two negative PCRs, clearance, or symptom resolution.

V and J are TRBV20-1 and TRBJ2-7, with 7 bases lining up with TRBD1. Sequenced input: PBMCs or T cells enriched from blood (not recorded which). This receptor was obtained from a woman aged 45-60 years who had recovered from COVID-19. In DNA, the CDR3 is TGCAGTGCTAGTAGGGGACAGTTTTACGAGCAGTACTTC. Amino acid sequence: CSASRGQFYEQYF.